Below, 32 T cell receptor beta chains from the same sample are listed, as sequenced in a study of T cells in women clearing cervical HPV infection. Measured with immunoSEQ multiplex PCR; TCRdb has only the in-frame clones, and not every one. Reported are about 39,000 clones; the ten largest clones contain 4.8%. Input material: blood buffy coat. The receptors were sampled from a woman between 18 and 69 years old with a cervical HPV16 infection that either progressed to CIN3+ or cleared (not recorded which).

With regard to this clone: The sequence runs out 3 residues before the end of the CDR3; the remainder is reconstructed from the germline J gene. The chain couples TRBV7-9 to TRBJ1-2; TRBD1 aligns across 7 bases. This CDR3 comprises 12 residues. The germline V gene encodes CDR1 SEHNR and CDR2 FQNEAQ (reference sequence). This CDR3 reads CASSVDRAGYTF. CDR3 bases read: TGTGCCAGCAGCGTCGACAGGGCAGGC.

As regards this clone: The read terminates 3 residues ahead of where the CDR3 ends, so the germline J gene completes it. The chain employs TRBV4-1 and TRBJ1-2, with D tentatively TRBD1 (6 bases). V dropped 4 bases and J dropped 4 bases, with 10 bases sitting between them. Germline-derived CDR1 and CDR2 are MGHRA and YSYEKL. The CDR3 loop spans 13 amino acids. The CDR3 loop is CASSPQGSYGYTF. CDR3 DNA (partial): TGCGCCAGCAGCCCACAGGGCAGCTATGGC.

As regards this clone: The missing CDR3 end, 3 residues past where the read stops, is filled in from the germline J gene. The gene calls are TRBV5-8 and TRBJ2-3, with 11 bases aligning to TRBD2. The CDR3 runs to 15 residues. Trimming cost V 3 bases and J 7 bases; bases outside gene matches: 7. Germline lookup yields CDR1 SGHTS and CDR2 YDEGEE. The CDR3 protein is CASSYNSGGANTQYF. Incomplete CDR3 DNA: TGTGCCAGCAGCTACAATAGCGGGGGGGCGAATACG.

As concerns this clone: The read ends 3 residues early relative to the CDR3; the germline J gene fills the gap. V gene TRBV29-1 combines with J gene TRBJ2-7; 8 nucleotides agree with TRBD1. The CDR3 is 13 residues long. Germline V gene sequence: CDR1 SQVTM, CDR2 ANQGSEA. The J segment lost 5 bases and the V segment lost 6 bases, leaving 9 bases of the junction unmatched. The CDR3 bases that were read are TGCAGCGTGGACCGGGACAGGAGCCACGAG. It codes for CSVDRDRSHE. The entire CDR3 is CSVDRDRSHEQYF.

Note on this clone: Read sequence stops 3 residues before the CDR3 end, and the germline J gene provides the missing end. The V call is TRBV7-8, the J call TRBJ1-2; D unclear. The CDR3 extends over 13 amino acids. V was trimmed by 3 bases and J by 4 bases, leaving 9 bases between them. Germline V gene sequence: CDR1 SGHVS, CDR2 FQNEAQ. The CDR3 sequence: CASSLADFYGYTF. The covered CDR3 bases are TGTGCCAGCAGCTTGGCCGACTTCTATGGC.

Concerning this clone itself: From the germline J gene comes the end of the CDR3, since the read stops 3 residues before it. The rearrangement links TRBV11-1 to TRBJ2-4; 7 positions agree with TRBD1. CDR3 length: 14 amino acids. Germline V CDR1 and CDR2: SGHAT, FQDESV (reference sequence). V dropped 4 bases and J dropped 4; count of bases not matched to a gene: 4. Partial CDR3 DNA: TGTGCCAGCAGCTCCCCGGGACAGAAAAACATT. Protein sequence: CASSSPGQKNI. The complete CDR3 sequence is CASSSPGQKNIQYF. The variable domain in full, completed from reference TRBV11-1 and TRBJ2-4, reads EAEVAQSPRYKITEKSQAVAFWCDPISGHATLYWYRQILGQGPELLVQFQDESVVDDSQLPKDRFSAERLKGVDSTLKIQPAELGDSAMYLCASSSPGQKNIQYFGAGTRLSVL.

Notes on this clone: The read ends 3 residues before the CDR3 terminus; that terminus is restored from the germline J gene. V is TRBV7-9 and J is TRBJ2-7, with D perhaps matching TRBD2 (6 bases). Germline V CDR1 and CDR2: SEHNR, FQNEAQ (reference sequence). V lost 3 bases, J lost 3 bases, and 12 bases lay in between. This CDR3 contains 14 residues. CDR3 residues: CASSFRDLRYEQYF. The DNA read from the CDR3 is TGTGCCAGCAGCTTCCGGGACTTACGCTACGAG.

With regard to this clone: Sequencing ends 3 residues short of the CDR3 end; the germline J gene provides the rest. The genes are TRBV4-1 and TRBJ1-3; no firm D call. CDR3 length: 18 residues. V lost 0 bases and J 0 bases, leaving 15 bases between the germline ends. The germline CDR1 and CDR2 sequences are MGHRA and YSYEKL. The chain's CDR3 is CASSQERGTVSSGNTIYF. The sequenced part of the CDR3 DNA is TGCGCCAGCAGCCAAGAGCGAGGCACAGTGAGCTCTGGAAACACC.

A note on this clone: From the germline J gene comes the end of the CDR3, since the read stops 3 residues before it. The chain recombines TRBV7-2 with TRBJ2-5, with TRBD2 matching 8 bases. Trimming took 5 bases from V and 3 from J; bases not matched to a gene: 5. Germline V gene data show CDR1 as SGHTA and CDR2 as FQGNSA. This CDR3 is 14 amino acids long. The CDR3 reads CASSPGGPEETQYF. The sequenced CDR3 bases are TGTGCCAGCAGCCCGGGGGGGCCGGAAGAGACC.

In the case of this clone: The read finishes 3 residues shy of the CDR3 end, and the germline J gene is used to complete it. The rearrangement uses TRBV30 and TRBJ2-1; 10 bases match TRBD1. Trimming removed 0 bases from V and 9 bases from J; junction bases left unmatched: 8. This CDR3 has 15 amino acids. Germline assignment: CDR1 GTSNPN and CDR2 SVGIG (reference sequence). CDR3 DNA, as far as it was read: TGTGCCTGGAGTGTAAAGGGGGACAGGGGAGGTGAG. Translated: CAWSVKGDRGGE. The entire CDR3 reads CAWSVKGDRGGEQFF.

About this clone itself: The read finishes 3 residues shy of the CDR3 end, and the germline J gene is used to complete it. The rearrangement uses TRBV7-6 and TRBJ2-7; 9 bases map to TRBD1. Germline CDR1 is SGHVS and CDR2 is FNYEAQ. V gave up 5 bases and J gave up 5 bases; unmatched junction bases: 7. The CDR3 length is 14 residues. CDR3 region: CASSRDRVTHEQYF. CDR3 bases read: TGTGCCAGCAGCCGGGACAGGGTGACCCACGAG.

CDR3 DNA, as far as it was read: TGTGCCAGCAGCCGTGGGCCAAATCAGCCC. It codes for CASSRGPNQP. The entire CDR3 sequence reads CASSRGPNQPQHF. The chain joins TRBV5-5 to TRBJ1-5; D remains ambiguous. Read coverage stops 3 residues before the CDR3 terminus; the germline J gene supplies the remainder. Germline values: CDR1 SGHKS, CDR2 YYEKEE (reference sequence). The CDR3 is made up of 13 amino acids. Trimming shortened V by 4 bases and J by 4 bases, and 9 bases separated the two germline ends.

In regard to this clone: The sequence runs out 3 residues before the end of the CDR3; the remainder is reconstructed from the germline J gene. This chain joins TRBV29-1 and TRBJ1-5; D might be TRBD1 (6 bases). V was trimmed by 5 bases and J by 0 bases, leaving 14 bases between them. Germline CDR1 reads SQVTM; CDR2 reads ANQGSEA. There are 15 residues in the CDR3. CDR3 region: CSVNVGGGSNQPQHF. The DNA read from the CDR3 is TGCAGCGTTAATGTAGGGGGGGGTAGCAATCAGCCC.

The covered CDR3 bases are TGTGCCAGCAGCTTGGACCCCGGGACACTTAACACTGAA. It specifies CASSLDPGTLNTE. The complete CDR3 protein is CASSLDPGTLNTEAFF. This chain uses TRBV5-4 with TRBJ1-1, with D tentatively TRBD1 (6 bases). The missing CDR3 end, 3 residues past where the read stops, is filled in from the germline J gene. V was trimmed by 0 bases and J by 2 bases, leaving 14 bases between them. The CDR3 has 16 amino acids. The germline V gene encodes CDR1 SGHNT and CDR2 YYREEE (reference sequence). The whole variable domain, remainder taken from reference TRBV5-4 and TRBJ1-1, is ETGVTQSPTHLIKTRGQQVTLRCSSQSGHNTVSWYQQALGQGPQFIFQYYREEENGRGNFPPRFSGLQFPNYSSELNVNALELDDSALYLCASSLDPGTLNTEAFFGQGTRLTVV.

In regard to this clone: With the read ending 3 residues before the CDR3 end, the germline J gene is used to fill in that end. The J gene is TRBJ1-5, the V gene TRBV19, with TRBD1 as a possible D gene (5 bases). Between the trimmed V and J ends, which lost 3 bases and 0 bases, there was a span of 12 bases. The CDR3 is 16 amino acids. Per germline, CDR1 LNHDA and CDR2 SQIVND (reference sequence). CDR3: CASSIPGHYSNQPQHF. Incomplete CDR3 DNA: TGTGCCAGTAGTATTCCCGGACACTATAGCAATCAGCCC.

Comment on this clone: The CDR3 extends 3 residues past the end of the read, so its final part is completed from the germline J gene. This chain connects TRBV11-2 to TRBJ1-4, with D perhaps matching TRBD1 (6 bases). V was trimmed by 1 base and J by 8 bases, leaving 11 bases between them. This CDR3 has 14 amino acids. Germline V gene data show CDR1 as SGHAT and CDR2 as FQNNGV. The sequenced part of the CDR3 DNA is TGTGCCAGCAGCTTAGGTACAGGGAAGGAAAAA. Amino acid sequence: CASSLGTGKEK. In full, the CDR3 reads CASSLGTGKEKLFF.

Regarding this clone: The CDR3 end lies 3 residues beyond the end of the read and is filled in from the germline J gene. The rearrangement links TRBV20-1 to TRBJ1-3; a possible D gene is TRBD1 (6 bases). The germline V gene has CDR1 DFQATT and CDR2 SNEGSKA (reference sequence). The CDR3 consists of 12 residues. The V and J ends lost 0 bases and 8 bases respectively, with 8 bases between them. The DNA read from the CDR3 is TGCAGTGCTAGAGATCCAGGGGACACC. It is translated as CSARDPGDT. The full CDR3 is CSARDPGDTIYF.

In regard to this clone: The observed sequence ends 3 residues before the CDR3 terminus, with the missing tail filled in from the germline J gene. V gene TRBV10-3 combines with J gene TRBJ1-4, with 7 bases matching TRBD1. J gave up 5 bases and V 9 bases, and 9 bases lay outside the gene matches. Per germline, CDR1 ENHRY and CDR2 SYGVKD. The CDR3 length is 14 residues. CDR3 protein: CAIADRDANEKLFF. The sequenced CDR3 bases are TGTGCCATAGCCGACAGGGACGCGAATGAAAAA.

On this clone: The CDR3 end lies 3 residues beyond the end of the read and is filled in from the germline J gene. The chain has TRBV10-1 and TRBJ2-1; 12 positions agree with TRBD2. The CDR3 spans 16 residues. Losses at the gene ends were 9 bases for V and 4 bases for J; bases not matched to a gene: 10. The germline V gene has CDR1 WNHNN and CDR2 SYGVQD (reference sequence). CDR3 residues: CARHPGLAGLYNEQFF. The CDR3 bases that were read are TGCGCCAGGCATCCCGGACTAGCGGGGTTATACAATGAG.

About this clone: The CDR3 extends 3 residues past the end of the read, so its final part is completed from the germline J gene. The chain recombines TRBV2 with TRBJ1-1; 9 positions match TRBD1. Germline V lookup: CDR1 SNHLY, CDR2 FYNNEI. The CDR3 has 14 residues. CDR3 DNA (partial): TGTGCCAGCAGTCGGGGACAGGGAGAGACCGAA. Protein: CASSRGQGETE. From start to end, the CDR3 is CASSRGQGETEAFF.

Comments on this clone: The read stops 3 residues short of the end of the CDR3; the missing end is completed from the germline J gene. V is TRBV20-1 and J is TRBJ2-1; TRBD2 agrees at 7 bases. Germline assignment: CDR1 DFQATT and CDR2 SNEGSKA (reference sequence). The CDR3 consists of 15 residues. With V trimmed by 2 bases and J by 6 bases, 10 bases remained unmatched. The CDR3 bases that were read are TGCAGTGCTAGATTAAACCTGGGGGGGGTCAATGAG. This encodes CSARLNLGGVNE. The whole CDR3 protein reads CSARLNLGGVNEQFF.

With regard to this clone: The CDR3 extends 3 residues past the end of the read, so its final part is completed from the germline J gene. This sequence joins TRBV5-6 and TRBJ2-5; perhaps TRBD1 as D (5 bases). The germline V gene has CDR1 SGHDT and CDR2 YYEEEE. Between the trimmed V and J ends, which lost 4 bases and 2 bases, there was a span of 12 bases. The CDR3 runs 14 residues. The CDR3 reads CASSLSGFQETQYF. The CDR3 DNA, read in part, is TGTGCCAGCAGCCTCTCAGGGTTTCAAGAGACC.

Regarding this clone: The read halts 3 residues ahead of the CDR3 end, with the missing end drawn from the germline J gene. J is TRBJ2-3 and V is TRBV5-5, with 10 positions matching TRBD1. Germline lookup yields CDR1 SGHKS and CDR2 YYEKEE (reference sequence). The V segment lost 6 bases and the J segment 8 bases; nucleotides outside the gene matches: 12. There are 15 residues in the CDR3. This CDR3 reads CASNPGTGVYGTQYF. Partial CDR3 DNA: TGTGCCAGCAATCCCGGGACAGGGGTTTATGGTACG.

On this clone: Read sequence stops 3 residues before the CDR3 end, and the germline J gene provides the missing end. The chain recombines TRBV2 with TRBJ2-7, with 11 bases aligning to TRBD2. Trimming at V came to 5 bases and at J to 2 bases, leaving 5 bases not matched to a gene. There are 15 residues in the CDR3. Germline values: CDR1 SNHLY, CDR2 FYNNEI. The sequenced part of the CDR3 DNA is TGTGCCAGCAGTCAGACTAGCGGGAACCCCTACGAG. Amino acid sequence: CASSQTSGNPYE. In full, the CDR3 reads CASSQTSGNPYEQYF.

Details on this clone: The sequenced fragment ends 3 residues before the CDR3 boundary, so the rest is inferred from the germline J gene. The chain recombines TRBV12-5 with TRBJ2-7; maybe TRBD2 (6 bases). V shed 6 bases and J shed 5 bases, with 17 bases lying between them. Per the germline V gene, CDR1 is LGHNT and CDR2 is FRNRAP. This CDR3 has 14 residues. The DNA read from the CDR3 is TGTGCTAGTGGCGTTGGAGGGATCGGGGACGAG. Its translation is CASGVGGIGDE. In full, the CDR3 is CASGVGGIGDEQYF.

Details on this clone: The CDR3 end lies 3 residues beyond the end of the read and is filled in from the germline J gene. The chain links TRBV6-1 to TRBJ2-7; 7 positions match TRBD2. The V and J ends lost 2 bases and 1 base, in that order; junction bases with no gene match: 5. This CDR3 contains 15 residues. Germline assignment: CDR1 MNHNS and CDR2 SASEGT. CDR3 DNA, as far as it was read: TGTGCCAGCAGTGAAACCTCGGGACTATCCTACGAG. Translation gives CASSETSGLSYE. The complete CDR3 sequence is CASSETSGLSYEQYF.

With respect to this clone: The read falls 3 residues short of the CDR3 end, and the missing part is taken from the germline J gene. The chain is built from TRBV10-3 and TRBJ1-1; D may be TRBD1 (6 bases). Trimming took off 11 bases at V and 1 base at J, with 14 bases between the two ends. The CDR3 has 13 residues. Germline CDR1 is ENHRY and CDR2 is SYGVKD. The CDR3 is CASLGGANTEAFF. The CDR3 bases that were read are TGTGCCTCCCTGGGGGGGGCGAACACTGAA.

Comment on this clone: With the read ending 3 residues before the CDR3 end, the germline J gene is used to fill in that end. The chain employs TRBV11-2 and TRBJ2-6; D is unclear. CDR1 is SGHAT and CDR2 is FQNNGV in the germline V gene. This CDR3 comprises 15 residues. Between the trimmed V and J ends, which lost 5 bases and 3 bases, there was a span of 11 bases. The sequenced CDR3 bases are TGTGCCAGCAGCAGCCTATTAATTGGGGCCAACGTC. Its protein is CASSSLLIGANV. The entire CDR3 reads CASSSLLIGANVLTF.

For this clone: The read finishes 3 residues shy of the CDR3 end, and the germline J gene is used to complete it. The chain carries TRBV7-9 and TRBJ1-1; 7 bases agree with TRBD1. With 0 bases clipped from V and 5 bases from J, the junction kept 6 bases outside the gene matches. CDR3 length: 15 residues. Germline CDR1 reads SEHNR; CDR2 reads FQNEAQ (reference sequence). Partial CDR3 DNA: TGTGCCAGCAGCTTAGCGTTAGGGGGCGGGACTGAA. Protein sequence: CASSLALGGGTE. The full CDR3 is CASSLALGGGTEAFF.

Points on this clone: The CDR3 end falls 3 residues outside the read, so it is completed with the germline J gene. The chain combines TRBV11-3 with TRBJ2-3; D call uncertain. From germline, CDR1 is SGHNT and CDR2 YENEEA. The length of the CDR3 is 15 residues. The germline V and J ends were trimmed by 1 base and 2 bases, with 10 bases remaining between them. CDR3 bases read: TGTGCCAGCAGCTTAGGTTCTTACTACACAGATACG. Residues: CASSLGSYYTDT. In full, the CDR3 is CASSLGSYYTDTQYF.

About this clone: The CDR3 is cut off 3 residues early in the read; its end comes from the germline J gene. The chain employs TRBV19 and TRBJ1-6, with 7 bases matching TRBD1. After removal of 5 bases from V and 0 bases from J, the junction contained 22 bases not matched to a gene. This CDR3 contains 22 residues. In germline, CDR1 is LNHDA, CDR2 SQIVND (reference sequence). CDR3 sequence reads: CASSPGQAINHKENSYNSPLHF. The CDR3 DNA, read in part, is TGTGCCAGTAGTCCCGGACAGGCCATAAACCATAAAGAGAACTCCTATAATTCACCC.

About this clone itself: The missing CDR3 end, 3 residues past where the read stops, is filled in from the germline J gene. This chain joins TRBV5-1 and TRBJ2-3; 10 bases are shared with TRBD2. This CDR3 has 17 residues. CDR1 and CDR2 from the germline V gene are SGHRS and YFSETQ. Trimming took 0 bases from V and 1 from J; bases not matched to a gene: 5. The CDR3 here is CASSLGSSGGRTDTQYF. The part of the CDR3 DNA that was read is TGCGCCAGCAGCTTGGGGTCTAGCGGGGGCCGCACAGATACG.